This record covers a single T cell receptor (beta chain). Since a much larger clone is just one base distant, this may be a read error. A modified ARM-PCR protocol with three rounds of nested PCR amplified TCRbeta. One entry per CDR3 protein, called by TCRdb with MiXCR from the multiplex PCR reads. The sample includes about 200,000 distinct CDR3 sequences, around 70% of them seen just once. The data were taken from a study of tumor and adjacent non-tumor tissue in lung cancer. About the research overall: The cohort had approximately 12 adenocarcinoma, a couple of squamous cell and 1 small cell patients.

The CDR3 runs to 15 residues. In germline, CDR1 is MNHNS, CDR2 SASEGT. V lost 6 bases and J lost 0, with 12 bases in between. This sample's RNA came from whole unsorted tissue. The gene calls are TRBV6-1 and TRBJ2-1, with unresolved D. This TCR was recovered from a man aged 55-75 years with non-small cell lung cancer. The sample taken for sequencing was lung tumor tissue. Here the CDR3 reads CASSYVPGSYNEQFF. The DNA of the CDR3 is TGTGCCAGCAGCTACGTACCAGGCTCCTACAATGAGCAGTTCTTC.